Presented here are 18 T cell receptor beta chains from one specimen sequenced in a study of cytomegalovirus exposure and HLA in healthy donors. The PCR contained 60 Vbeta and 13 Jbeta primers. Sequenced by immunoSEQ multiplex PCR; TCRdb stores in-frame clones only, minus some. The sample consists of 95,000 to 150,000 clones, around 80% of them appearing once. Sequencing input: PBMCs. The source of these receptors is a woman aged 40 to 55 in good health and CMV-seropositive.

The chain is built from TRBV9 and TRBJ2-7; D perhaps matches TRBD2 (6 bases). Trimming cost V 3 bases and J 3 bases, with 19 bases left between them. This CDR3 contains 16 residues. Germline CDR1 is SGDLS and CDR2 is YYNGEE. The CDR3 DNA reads TGTGCCAGCAGCGCCAGCCCGGGGACTGGCCTCTACGAGCAGTACTTC. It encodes CASSASPGTGLYEQYF.

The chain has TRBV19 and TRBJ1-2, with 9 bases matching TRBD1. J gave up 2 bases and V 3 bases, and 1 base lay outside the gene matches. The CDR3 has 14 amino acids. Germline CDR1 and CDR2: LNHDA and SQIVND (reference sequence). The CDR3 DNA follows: TGTGCCAGTAGTATCGACAGGGGGAACTATGGCTACACCTTC. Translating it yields CASSIDRGNYGYTF.

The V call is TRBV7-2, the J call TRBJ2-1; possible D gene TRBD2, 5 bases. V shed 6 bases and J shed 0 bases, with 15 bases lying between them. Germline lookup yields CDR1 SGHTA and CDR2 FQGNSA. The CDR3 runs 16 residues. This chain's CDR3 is CASSRTSGSSYNEQFF. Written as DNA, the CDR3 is TGTGCCAGCAGTCGTACCAGCGGTAGCTCCTACAATGAGCAGTTCTTC.

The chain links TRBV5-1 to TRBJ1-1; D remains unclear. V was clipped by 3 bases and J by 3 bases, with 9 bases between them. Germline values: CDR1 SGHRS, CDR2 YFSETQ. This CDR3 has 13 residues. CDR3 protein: CASSSDIYTEAFF. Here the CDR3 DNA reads TGCGCCAGCAGCTCTGACATTTACACTGAAGCTTTCTTT.

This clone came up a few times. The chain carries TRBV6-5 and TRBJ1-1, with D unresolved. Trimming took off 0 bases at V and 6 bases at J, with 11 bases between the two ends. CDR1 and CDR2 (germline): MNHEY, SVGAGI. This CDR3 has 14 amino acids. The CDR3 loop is CASSYSIAEPEAFF. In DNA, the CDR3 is TGTGCCAGCAGTTACTCCATCGCGGAGCCTGAAGCTTTCTTT.

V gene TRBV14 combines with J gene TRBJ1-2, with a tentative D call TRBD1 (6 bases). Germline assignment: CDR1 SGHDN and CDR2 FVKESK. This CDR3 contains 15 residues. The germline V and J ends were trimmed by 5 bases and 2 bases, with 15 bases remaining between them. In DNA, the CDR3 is TGTGCCAGCAGCTCCCATGCGGGGGCGAACTATGGCTACACCTTC. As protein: CASSSHAGANYGYTF.

This chain's CDR3 is CASSDSGDTGELFF. The CDR3 DNA sequence: TGTGCCAGCAGTGACTCCGGTGACACCGGGGAGCTGTTTTTT. The chain is built from TRBV6-4 and TRBJ2-2; no clear D. Germline CDR1 reads MRHNA; CDR2 reads SNTAGT. The V and J ends lost 0 bases and 3 bases respectively, with 5 bases between them. The CDR3 consists of 14 residues.

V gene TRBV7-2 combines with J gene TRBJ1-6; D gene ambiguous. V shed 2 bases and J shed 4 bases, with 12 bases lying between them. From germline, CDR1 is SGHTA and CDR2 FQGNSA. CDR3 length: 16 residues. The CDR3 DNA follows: TGTGCCAGCAGCTTACAAGGAGGTGATTATAATTCACCCCTCCACTTT. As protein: CASSLQGGDYNSPLHF.

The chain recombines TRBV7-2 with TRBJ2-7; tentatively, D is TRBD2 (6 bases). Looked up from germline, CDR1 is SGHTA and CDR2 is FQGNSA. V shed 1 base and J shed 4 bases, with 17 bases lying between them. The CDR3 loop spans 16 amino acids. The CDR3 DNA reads TGTGCCAGCAGCTTAGATGCCGGGAGAGTGCAGTACGAGCAGTACTTC. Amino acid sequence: CASSLDAGRVQYEQYF. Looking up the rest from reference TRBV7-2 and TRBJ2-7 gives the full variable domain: GAGVSQSPSNKVTEKGKDVELRCDPISGHTALYWYRQSLGQGLEFLIYFQGNSAPDKSGLPSDRFSAERTGGSVSTLTIQRTQQEDSAVYLCASSLDAGRVQYEQYFGPGTRLTVT.

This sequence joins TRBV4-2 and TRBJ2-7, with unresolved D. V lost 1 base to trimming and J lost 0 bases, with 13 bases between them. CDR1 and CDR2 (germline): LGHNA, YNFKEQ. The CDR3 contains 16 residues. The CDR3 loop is CASSQASFDNSYEQYF. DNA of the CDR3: TGTGCCAGCAGCCAAGCCTCCTTCGACAACTCCTACGAGCAGTACTTC.

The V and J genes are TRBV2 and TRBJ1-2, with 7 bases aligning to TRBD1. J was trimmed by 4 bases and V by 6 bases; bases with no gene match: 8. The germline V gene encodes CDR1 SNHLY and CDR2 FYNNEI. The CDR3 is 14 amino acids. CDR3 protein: CASRMGQQPYGYTF. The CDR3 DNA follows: TGTGCCAGCAGGATGGGACAGCAGCCCTATGGCTACACCTTC.

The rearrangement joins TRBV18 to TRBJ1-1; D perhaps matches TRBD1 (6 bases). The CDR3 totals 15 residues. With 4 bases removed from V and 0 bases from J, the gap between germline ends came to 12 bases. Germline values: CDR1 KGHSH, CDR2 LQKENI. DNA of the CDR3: TGTGCCAGCTCACGTAACAGGGACGTGAACACTGAAGCTTTCTTT. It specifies CASSRNRDVNTEAFF.

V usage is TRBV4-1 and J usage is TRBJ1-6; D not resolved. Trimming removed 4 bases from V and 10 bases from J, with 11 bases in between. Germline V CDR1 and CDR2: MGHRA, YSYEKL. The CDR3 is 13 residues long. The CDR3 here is CASSPGVGSPLHF. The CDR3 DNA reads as TGCGCCAGCAGCCCCGGGGTTGGGTCACCCCTCCACTTT.

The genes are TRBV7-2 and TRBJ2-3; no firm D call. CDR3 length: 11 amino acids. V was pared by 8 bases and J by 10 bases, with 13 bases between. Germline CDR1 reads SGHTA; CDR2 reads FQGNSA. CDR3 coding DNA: TGTGCCAGCTTCTATCCCCCTTCGCAGTATTTT. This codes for CASFYPPSQYF.

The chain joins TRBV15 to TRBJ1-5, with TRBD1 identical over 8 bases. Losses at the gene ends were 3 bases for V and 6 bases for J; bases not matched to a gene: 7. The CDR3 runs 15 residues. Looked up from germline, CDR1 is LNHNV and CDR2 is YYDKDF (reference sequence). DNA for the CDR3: TGTGCCACCAGCAGGATAACAGGGGGGCGTCAGCCCCAGCATTTT. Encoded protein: CATSRITGGRQPQHF.

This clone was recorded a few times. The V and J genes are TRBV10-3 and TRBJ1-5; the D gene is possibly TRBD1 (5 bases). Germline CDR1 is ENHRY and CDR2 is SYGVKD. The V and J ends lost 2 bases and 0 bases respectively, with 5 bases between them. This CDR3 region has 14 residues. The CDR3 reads CAISEDSSNQPQHF. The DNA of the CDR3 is TGTGCCATCAGTGAGGACAGTAGCAATCAGCCCCAGCATTTT.

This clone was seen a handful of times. The CDR3 coding sequence is TGTGCCAGCAGCCTCCTTTCCCAGCCCCAGCATTTT. Translation: CASSLLSQPQHF. This chain uses TRBV5-6 with TRBJ1-5; no definite D call. This CDR3 spans 12 amino acids. Per the germline V gene, CDR1 is SGHDT and CDR2 is YYEEEE. Trimming left V 4 bases short and J 7 bases short, with 9 bases between.

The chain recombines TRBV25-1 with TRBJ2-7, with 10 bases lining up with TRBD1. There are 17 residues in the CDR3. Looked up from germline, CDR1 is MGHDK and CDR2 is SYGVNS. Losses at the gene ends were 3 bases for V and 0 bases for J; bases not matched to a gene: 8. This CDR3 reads CASSDPSRQGASYEQYF. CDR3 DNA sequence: TGTGCCAGCAGTGACCCTAGTAGACAGGGGGCCTCCTACGAGCAGTACTTC.